This entry describes one TCR beta chain. Its target is not known. Sequencing used immunoSEQ multiplex PCR; TCRdb keeps in-frame clones, though not all of them. This table has fewer than 110,000 clones, 80% to 90% appearing once. Trimming cost V 6 bases and J 2 bases; bases outside gene matches: 2. Germline CDR1 MNHEY, CDR2 SVGAGI. The CDR3 length is 13 residues. The data were taken from a study of T cell responses to AZD1222 COVID-19 vaccine. Study results and limitations: Elevations in Spike-specific TCR breadth and depth followed administration of two AZD1222 doses.

Sequenced here: peripheral blood, sampled on day 0 of AZD1222 vaccination. This TCR was recovered from an adult in good health. The rearrangement joins TRBV6-5 to TRBJ2-3; 7 bases are a match to TRBD2. As DNA, the CDR3 is TGTGCCAGCAGGGGAGGGTACACAGATACGCAGTATTTT. The encoded protein is CASRGGYTDTQYF.